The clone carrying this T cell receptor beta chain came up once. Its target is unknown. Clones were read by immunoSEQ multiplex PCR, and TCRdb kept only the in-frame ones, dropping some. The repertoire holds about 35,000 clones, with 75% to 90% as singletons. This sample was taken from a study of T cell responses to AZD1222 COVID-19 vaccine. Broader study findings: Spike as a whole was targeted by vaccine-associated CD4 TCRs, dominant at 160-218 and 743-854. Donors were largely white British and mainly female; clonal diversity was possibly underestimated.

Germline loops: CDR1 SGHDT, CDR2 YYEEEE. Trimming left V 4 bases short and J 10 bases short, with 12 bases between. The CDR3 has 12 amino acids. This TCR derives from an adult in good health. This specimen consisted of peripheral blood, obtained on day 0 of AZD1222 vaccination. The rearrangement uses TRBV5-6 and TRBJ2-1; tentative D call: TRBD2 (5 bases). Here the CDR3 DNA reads TGTGCCAGCAGCCCGAATAGCGTAGAGCAGTTCTTC. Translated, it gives CASSPNSVEQFF. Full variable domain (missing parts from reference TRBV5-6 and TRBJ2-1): DAGVTQSPTHLIKTRGQQVTLRCSPKSGHDTVSWYQQALGQGPQFIFQYYEEEERQRGNFPDRFSGHQFPNYSSELNVNALLLGDSALYLCASSPNSVEQFFGPGTRLTVL.